A selection of T cell receptor beta chains follows, all from one sample in a study of cytotoxic CD8 clonotypes in ibrutinib-treated CLL. Produced via immunoSEQ multiplex PCR; TCRdb's table is partial and in-frame only. The profile shows about 68,000 clones, about 63% of them singletons. Material: PBMCs, obtained after 12 months of ibrutinib treatment. The receptors shown here come from a human donor with chronic lymphocytic leukemia. The CDR3 runs from the conserved cysteine through the conserved F or W.

V	length	J	CDR3
TRBV6-5	15	TRBJ2-3	CASSPRDRHTDTQYF
TRBV7-9	16	TRBJ1-6	CASSQGPHIGNSPLHF
TRBV6-5	14	TRBJ1-2	CASSGTGANYGYTF
TRBV2	18	TRBJ2-5	CASSPGASGGAGQETQYF
TRBV7-2	15	TRBJ1-2	CASSLGMGPDYGYTF
TRBV30	14	TRBJ2-7	CAGHRQGTSTQQYF
TRBV11-1	11	TRBJ1-2	CASSSGVGYTF
TRBV6-4	14	TRBJ2-1	CASSDGGGYNEQFF
TRBV19	14	TRBJ1-2	CASIKARAGYGYTF
TRBV19	15	TRBJ1-5	CASSPRTGQGQPQHF
TRBV5-1	14	TRBJ2-5	CASSSGQGPETQYF
TRBV2	13	TRBJ1-4	CASIKGRNEKLFF
TRBV6-5	14	TRBJ1-3	CASSSGSVGNTIYF
TRBV27	15	TRBJ2-7	CATSETGLGSYEQYF
TRBV7-2	15	TRBJ1-2	CASSLRTWDNYGYTF
TRBV9	15	TRBJ1-2	CASSPSWAGNYGYTF
TRBV7-2	17	TRBJ2-2	CASSLSSGGLSTGELFF
TRBV7-2	15	TRBJ2-7	CASRWTSGGAAEQYF
TRBV7-2	15	TRBJ1-6	CASSPGEGRGSPLHF
TRBV28	16	TRBJ2-5	CASSSPGLAGQETQYF
TRBV7-2	13	TRBJ1-2	CASSSDRVVGYTF
TRBV27	11	TRBJ1-5	CASSKFQPQHF
TRBV30	14	TRBJ1-1	CAWNYGLVDTEAFF
TRBV6-1	17	TRBJ2-1	CASSARQGLSSYNEQFF
TRBV7-2	15	TRBJ1-1	CASSWDWGGNTEAFF
TRBV9	18	TRBJ2-7	CASSVGGGGTVNSYEQYF
TRBV11-2	14	TRBJ2-1	CASSLVGRNNEQFF
TRBV28	12	TRBJ1-3	CASSGVGNTIYF